Judged by abundance, the clone carrying this TCR beta chain is large. Its cognate antigen is unknown. This record belongs to a study of T cells in localized non-small cell lung cancer. Findings and limits, study-wide: Longer overall survival was seen with higher T cell density measured in blood.

The CDR3 is 14 amino acids. CDR1 SGHNT and CDR2 YENEEA come from the germline V gene. V dropped 3 bases and J dropped 1 base, with 9 bases sitting between them. TCRdb's copy holds only in-frame clones and misses some; the assay was immunoSEQ multiplex PCR. The sample lists about 1,400 clones, under 35% occurring once. This receptor was taken from a female donor older than 55 with stage I lung adenocarcinoma. The sequences come from normal lung tissue next to the tumor, collected before any cancer treatment. This rearrangement joins TRBV11-3 to TRBJ1-1; D gene ambiguous. The CDR3 region is CASSFFDWNTEAFF. The CDR3 region has the DNA TGTGCCAGCAGCTTTTTTGATTGGAACACTGAAGCTTTCTTT.